Each of the 27 T cell receptor beta chains below was sequenced from the same sample in a study of T cells in Graves' hyperthyroidism and ophthalmopathy. TCR beta CDR3 regions were amplified from RNA. Initially, a first-round RT-PCR of the TCR CDR3 employed the HTBI primer set. TCRdb ran MiXCR on the multiplex PCR reads and lists one entry per CDR3 protein. There are a few hundred thousand distinct CDR3 sequences in the sample; 15% to 18% occur only once, and 7.5% to 9% lies in the top ten. The specimen was blood. The receptors come from a woman aged 18-29 years with Graves' hyperthyroidism.

This clonotype was recorded many times. The CDR3, as DNA: TGTGCCAGCAGCGGGACTCCCTACGAGCAGTACTTC. It translates to CASSGTPYEQYF. The J gene is TRBJ2-7, the V gene TRBV28, with D tentatively TRBD2 (6 bases). Trimming stripped 6 bases from V and 2 bases from J, with 8 bases between. Germline-derived CDR1 and CDR2 are MDHEN and SYDVKM. This CDR3 is built from 12 residues.

This clonotype was detected ten times or more. This chain connects TRBV19 to TRBJ2-1; D possibly corresponds to TRBD2 (7 bases). Trimming took off 2 bases at V and 8 bases at J, with 16 bases between the two ends. The CDR3 contains 15 residues. Germline loops: CDR1 LNHDA, CDR2 SQIVND (reference sequence). CDR3 in amino acids: CASSIWGGGGDEQFF. For the CDR3, the DNA is TGTGCCAGTAGTATATGGGGTGGGGGGGGCGATGAGCAGTTCTTC.

This clonotype was detected ten times or more. The chain carries TRBV6-1 and TRBJ2-1; TRBD2 is a possible D gene (6 bases). Germline-derived CDR1 and CDR2 are MNHNS and SASEGT. The CDR3 totals 13 residues. The V and J ends lost 5 bases and 8 bases respectively, with 13 bases between them. The DNA for the CDR3 is TGTGCCAGCAGTTCGACTAGGTGGGATGAGCAGTTCTTC. It is translated as CASSSTRWDEQFF.

The chain links TRBV3-1 to TRBJ2-7; TRBD2 matches at 10 bases. Germline loops: CDR1 LGHDT, CDR2 YNNKEL (reference sequence). This CDR3 is built from 19 residues. V dropped 1 base and J dropped 2; count of bases not matched to a gene: 14. The CDR3 DNA is TGTGCCAGCAGCCAAGGCCCTTCGGGACTAGCGCGTAGAACCTACGAGCAGTACTTC. Amino acids: CASSQGPSGLARRTYEQYF.

The rearrangement joins TRBV4-2 to TRBJ2-7, with TRBD2 as a possible D gene (5 bases). Per the germline V gene, CDR1 is LGHNA and CDR2 is YNFKEQ. V lost 4 bases and J lost 0, with 16 bases in between. CDR3 size: 16 residues. CDR3 sequence (DNA): TGTGCCAGCAGCCCTCGAAGCGGATATAACTCCTACGAGCAGTACTTC. Its protein is CASSPRSGYNSYEQYF.

This clonotype appeared many times. The chain is built from TRBV30 and TRBJ1-6, with no clear D. The CDR3 is 15 residues long. Trimming shortened V by 0 bases and J by 8 bases, and 14 bases separated the two germline ends. From germline, CDR1 is GTSNPN and CDR2 SVGIG (reference sequence). Written as DNA, the CDR3 is TGTGCCTGGAGTGTAGGCCCCCCGGCGGATTCACCCCTCCACTTT. This codes for CAWSVGPPADSPLHF.

At least ten counts were recorded for this clonotype. This chain links TRBV7-8 with TRBJ2-5, with a weak D call TRBD2 (7 bases). Germline V gene data show CDR1 as SGHVS and CDR2 as FQNEAQ. The V gene lost 3 bases and the J gene lost 7 bases, with 18 bases spanning the gap. This CDR3 contains 15 residues. The CDR3 region is CASSLRGGSGGTQYF. The CDR3 DNA is TGTGCCAGCAGCTTGAGGGGGGGTTCCGGGGGGACCCAGTACTTC.

The chain links TRBV5-1 to TRBJ2-7; D assignment may be TRBD1 or TRBD2 (7 bases each). The CDR3 is 16 residues long. V was clipped by 0 bases and J by 3 bases, with 16 bases between them. Germline V CDR1 and CDR2: SGHRS, YFSETQ. The CDR3 reads CASSLVRRGGGYEQYF. The CDR3 bases are TGCGCCAGCAGCTTGGTTCGCAGGGGGGGAGGCTACGAGCAGTACTTC.

J is TRBJ2-1 and V is TRBV6-2 or TRBV6-3; weak D call: TRBD2 (5 bases). Germline CDR1 MNHEY, CDR2 SVGEGT. Trimming removed 0 bases at V and 0 bases at J, with 12 bases between. This CDR3 region has 17 residues. The CDR3 DNA is TGTGCCAGCAGTTACTCTCTAAGCGGAAGCTCCTACAATGAGCAGTTCTTC. Translation: CASSYSLSGSSYNEQFF.

This clonotype was recorded many times. The chain carries TRBV18 and TRBJ1-5, with TRBD1 identical over 7 bases. This CDR3 is built from 14 residues. The germline V gene has CDR1 KGHSH and CDR2 LQKENI. V shed 5 bases and J 6 bases; nucleotides not matched to a gene: 7. As DNA, the CDR3 is TGTGCCAGCTCAGAGACAGGGCCAGGTCAGCCCCAGCATTTT. Translating gives CASSETGPGQPQHF.

This clonotype occurred many times. The chain has TRBV7-9 and TRBJ2-6; maybe TRBD1 (5 bases). The CDR3 is 16 amino acids. Germline-derived CDR1 and CDR2 are SEHNR and FQNEAQ (reference sequence). Trimming cost V 5 bases and J 7 bases, with 18 bases left between them. CDR3 DNA sequence: TGTGCCAGCAGCCCCGCAGGGCGGAAAGGAGCCAACGTCCTGACTTTC. The encoded protein is CASSPAGRKGANVLTF.

V is TRBV6-1 and J is TRBJ1-2; 7 positions match TRBD1. CDR1 and CDR2 (germline): MNHNS, SASEGT. The ends lost 7 bases at V and 4 bases at J; junction bases unmatched: 6. The CDR3 spans 13 residues. The CDR3 spells CASTQGVSYGYTF. The CDR3 DNA reads TGTGCCAGCACTCAGGGGGTTAGCTATGGCTACACCTTC.

This clonotype has at least ten counts. The genes are TRBV6-1 and TRBJ2-7; 9 bases agree with TRBD1. V shed 5 bases, J shed 7 bases, and the junction held 15 bases outside the gene matches. This CDR3 has 16 amino acids. CDR1 MNHNS and CDR2 SASEGT come from the germline V gene. CDR3 sequence: CASSPMPGQGPFEQYF. The CDR3 region has the DNA TGTGCCAGCAGTCCGATGCCGGGACAGGGTCCCTTTGAGCAGTACTTC.

This clonotype appeared a few times. The chain employs TRBV5-1 and TRBJ1-4; D uncertain. V lost 4 bases to trimming and J lost 0 bases, with 13 bases between them. Germline-derived CDR1 and CDR2 are SGHRS and YFSETQ. CDR3 length equals 16 residues. CDR3 nucleotide sequence: TGCGCCAGCAGCAACAGAGCGGTTGCAACTAATGAAAAACTGTTTTTT. Encoded protein: CASSNRAVATNEKLFF.

V usage is TRBV7-9 and J usage is TRBJ2-1; 10 bases match TRBD2. V was pared by 11 bases and J by 9 bases, with 10 bases of the junction left unmatched. CDR3 length: 13 amino acids. Germline V lookup: CDR1 SEHNR, CDR2 FQNEAQ (reference sequence). The CDR3 DNA reads as TGTGCCGGCAAAGCGGGAGGGCCGGTTGAGCAGTTCTTC. Its translation: CAGKAGGPVEQFF. Filled out from reference TRBV7-9 and TRBJ2-1, the complete variable domain reads DTGVSQNPRHKITKRGQNVTFRCDPISEHNRLYWYRQTLGQGPEFLTYFQNEAQLEKSRLLSDRFSAERPKGSFSTLEIQRTEQGDSAMYLCAGKAGGPVEQFFGPGTRLTVL.

This clonotype has at least ten counts. The chain carries TRBV6-1 and TRBJ2-7; 9 nucleotides agree with TRBD1. V shed 7 bases and J 2 bases; nucleotides not matched to a gene: 6. Germline V gene data show CDR1 as MNHNS and CDR2 as SASEGT. The CDR3 has 14 amino acids. The CDR3 nucleotides read TGTGCCAGCACCCCTACAGGGGGCCCCTACGAGCAGTACTTC. Residues: CASTPTGGPYEQYF.

This clonotype was counted many times. The rearrangement links TRBV20-1 to TRBJ2-5, with a tentative D call TRBD1 (5 bases). CDR1 DFQATT and CDR2 SNEGSKA come from the germline V gene (reference sequence). The CDR3 covers 12 residues. The CDR3 bases are TGCAGCACCCGTGACAGTTCAGAGACCCAGTACTTC. This gives the protein CSTRDSSETQYF.

The rearrangement joins TRBV7-9 to TRBJ2-5, with unresolved D. Germline assignment: CDR1 SEHNR and CDR2 FQNEAQ (reference sequence). The CDR3 covers 14 residues. Trimming pared 1 base from V and 5 bases from J, leaving 11 bases between. The CDR3 DNA reads as TGTGCCAGCAGCTTAGGGGTAGCAAGCGAGACCCAGTACTTC. Protein product: CASSLGVASETQYF.

The sample holds a few counts of this clonotype. The chain joins TRBV20-1 to TRBJ2-2; 9 positions match TRBD1. The CDR3 totals 13 residues. Germline CDR1 and CDR2: DFQATT and SNEGSKA (reference sequence). The V gene end was trimmed by 6 bases and the J gene end by 6 bases; junction bases not matched to a gene: 5. In DNA, the CDR3 is TGCAGTGCCGACAGGGGGAAAGCCGGGGAGCTGTTTTTT. As protein: CSADRGKAGELFF.

This clonotype showed up many times. The V gene is TRBV29-1, the J gene TRBJ2-5; 9 bases match TRBD1. The CDR3 is 11 residues long. Trimming at V came to 3 bases and at J to 13 bases, leaving 6 bases not matched to a gene. Per the germline V gene, CDR1 is SQVTM and CDR2 is ANQGSEA. The CDR3 sequence is CSVEVRDRAYF. CDR3 sequence (DNA): TGCAGCGTTGAGGTTAGGGACAGGGCGTACTTC. The entire variable domain, with the rest obtained from reference TRBV29-1 and TRBJ2-5, is as follows: SAVISQKPSRDICQRGTSLTIQCQVDSQVTMMFWYRQQPGQSLTLIATANQGSEATYESGFVIDKFPISRPNLTFSTLTVSNMSPEDSSIYLCSVEVRDRAYFGPGTRLLVL.

The V call is TRBV5-1, the J call TRBJ2-7; possible D gene TRBD1, 7 bases. This CDR3 region has 15 residues. Germline CDR1 reads SGHRS; CDR2 reads YFSETQ. V gave up 4 bases and J gave up 2 bases, with 16 bases separating them. CDR3 sequence: CASSLEGTAAYEQYF. CDR3 DNA: TGCGCCAGCAGCCTGGAGGGGACAGCCGCCTACGAGCAGTACTTC. The full variable domain, with the rest looked up from reference TRBV5-1 and TRBJ2-7, is KAGVTQTPRYLIKTRGQQVTLSCSPISGHRSVSWYQQTPGQGLQFLFEYFSETQRNKGNFPGRFSGRQFSNSRSEMNVSTLELGDSALYLCASSLEGTAAYEQYFGPGTRLTVT.

This chain joins TRBV6-1 and TRBJ1-2; D unclear. The ends were cut back, 10 bases at V and 0 bases at J, with 21 bases in the middle. Germline V gene sequence: CDR1 MNHNS, CDR2 SASEGT. The CDR3 length is 16 residues. CDR3 nucleotides: TGTGCCACCAATCAATTGGGCGGACCGTCTAACTATGGCTACACCTTC. Translating it yields CATNQLGGPSNYGYTF.

The CDR3 DNA sequence: TGTGCCAGCAGCTCAAACACCGGGACGCAGAGGACCCAGTACTTC. Translation gives CASSSNTGTQRTQYF. V and J are TRBV7-8 and TRBJ2-5; D may match TRBD1 or TRBD2 (5 bases each). This CDR3 is 15 amino acids long. From germline, CDR1 is SGHVS and CDR2 FQNEAQ. V lost 4 bases and J lost 7, with 19 bases in between. Based on the CDR3 plus reference TRBV7-8 and TRBJ2-5, the full variable domain is GAGVSQSPRYKVAKRGQDVALRCDPISGHVSLFWYQQALGQGPEFLTYFQNEAQLDKSGLPSDRFFAERPEGSVSTLKIQRTQQEDSAVYLCASSSNTGTQRTQYFGPGTRLLVL.

Notes on this clonotype: Relative to the germline gene, one junction end is altered; a read error may explain this. The chain has TRBV30 and TRBJ2-5; D is perhaps TRBD2 (6 bases). The CDR3 runs to 15 residues. Germline loops: CDR1 GTSNPN, CDR2 SVGIG (reference sequence). CDR3 sequence: CAWSIGSTPQETQYF. DNA for the CDR3: TGTGCCTGGAGTATCGGGAGTACTCCACAAGAGACACAGTACTTC.

The chain recombines TRBV6-1 with TRBJ2-3; tentatively, D is TRBD1 or TRBD2 (5 bases each). There are 15 residues in the CDR3. Germline values: CDR1 MNHNS, CDR2 SASEGT. The ends were cut back, 5 bases at V and 3 bases at J, with 15 bases in the middle. The CDR3 region has the DNA TGTGCCAGCAGTTTCCGGGACCTTTCTACAGATACGCAGTATTTT. Protein sequence: CASSFRDLSTDTQYF.

This clonotype was recorded at least ten times. The rearrangement links TRBV4-1 to TRBJ2-7, with 7 bases aligning to TRBD1. The length of the CDR3 is 14 residues. Germline V gives CDR1 MGHRA, CDR2 YSYEKL. The ends lost 8 bases at V and 2 bases at J; junction bases unmatched: 9. This CDR3 is CASARTGNAYEQYF. The CDR3 region has the DNA TGCGCCAGCGCACGGACAGGAAATGCCTACGAGCAGTACTTC.

This clonotype appeared a few times. This clone may be a read error of a much larger clone one base away. The gene calls are TRBV28 and TRBJ2-6, with unresolved D. The V and J ends lost 5 bases and 0 bases respectively, with 11 bases between them. The CDR3 is 16 amino acids. In germline, CDR1 is MDHEN, CDR2 SYDVKM. The CDR3 loop reads CASSLRIASGANVLTF. CDR3 nucleotide sequence: TGTGCCAGCAGTCTTAGGATAGCCTCTGGGGCCAACGTCCTGACTTTC.